The entry below gives a single TCR beta chain sequence along with its context. Its antigen has not been determined. The sample holds no much larger clone one base away, and base qualities are not on file. The donors were included in the validation cohort of over a hundred subjects, a group kept apart from the roughly 690-subject first cohort. The data were taken from a study of cytomegalovirus exposure and HLA in healthy donors (dated by TCRdb to the late 2010s). Some background on the complete study: A later analysis indicated that the 130 or so validation repertoires were generated on the platform also employed for the approximately 700 repertoires of the first cohort. The aim of the study was to test whether cataloging public T cell receptors could identify signatures of past pathogen exposure. In addition to the first cohort of 500 to 850 subjects, a separate validation cohort of under 150 different subjects was used. High-throughput TCR immunosequencing, statistical association of individual TCRs with disease status, and machine learning were combined to predict cytomegalovirus infection status. The investigation overall reported the following: Most TCR sequences were seen in very few donors, while some public TCRs were found in many individuals. A later analysis lacked HLA typing for the validation cohort, so it scored co-occurrence in that cohort across all 120 repertoires. It was suggested by the authors that the approach could potentially be generalized to other disease states and immunological phenotypes. In a later analysis, TCRs clustered in the first cohort were found to also tend to co-occur in the 130 or so validation repertoires, with 85% to 95% of cluster scores above 0. The classifier was reported to diagnose cytomegalovirus status with high specificity and sensitivity in both the original cohort and the validation cohort. A total of 150 or so TCR beta chains were listed by the study as associated with cytomegalovirus. A few of the identified cytomegalovirus-associated TCR beta chains were confirmed in vitro to be specific for cytomegalovirus antigens.

The CDR3 goes from the cysteine to the phenylalanine over 15 residues. Only CDR3 DNA remains: 45 bases, in frame from the first base. The library was prepared using the immunoSEQ multiplex PCR assay. Per the original workflow: A statistical classification framework was built for diagnosing cytomegalovirus status from the catalog of TCR beta chain sequences. What TCRdb holds here is the immuneACCESS table cut down to in-frame rearrangements. Part of the clones is not present; checked against another copy, under half of the missing clones reflect an unresolved V gene, and the others are unexplained. V, J and clone size derive from that table, while D and trimming were established from the DNA sequence. The sample table holds 150,000 to 200,000 clones, of which about nine tenths were seen once. Together, the top ten hold about a tenth of the sample.

This receptor was taken from a woman under 30 in good health and CMV-seropositive. Sequenced sample: PBMCs. This receptor chain uses TRBV21-1 and TRBJ2-1; TRBD1 was called by the table and not checked on the DNA. TRBV21-1 corresponds to a pseudogene. The DNA reads TGTGCCAGCAGTGACACGGGACAGGGGGACAATGAGCAGTTCTTC. Translated, it reads CASSDTGQGDNEQFF.